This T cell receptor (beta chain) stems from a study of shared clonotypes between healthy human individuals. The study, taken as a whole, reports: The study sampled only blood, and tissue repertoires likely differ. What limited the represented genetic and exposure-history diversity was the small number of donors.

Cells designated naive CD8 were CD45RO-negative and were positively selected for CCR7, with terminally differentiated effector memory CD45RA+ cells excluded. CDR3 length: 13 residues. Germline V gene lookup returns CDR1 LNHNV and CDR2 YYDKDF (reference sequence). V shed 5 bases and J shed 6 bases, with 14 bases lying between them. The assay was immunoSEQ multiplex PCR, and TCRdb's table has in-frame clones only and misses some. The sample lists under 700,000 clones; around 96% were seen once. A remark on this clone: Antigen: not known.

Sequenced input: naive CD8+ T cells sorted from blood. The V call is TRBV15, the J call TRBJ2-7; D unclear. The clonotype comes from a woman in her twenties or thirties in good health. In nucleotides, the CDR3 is TGTGCCACCAGCGAAGTTCGGTGGGGCGAGCAGTACTTC. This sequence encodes CATSEVRWGEQYF.